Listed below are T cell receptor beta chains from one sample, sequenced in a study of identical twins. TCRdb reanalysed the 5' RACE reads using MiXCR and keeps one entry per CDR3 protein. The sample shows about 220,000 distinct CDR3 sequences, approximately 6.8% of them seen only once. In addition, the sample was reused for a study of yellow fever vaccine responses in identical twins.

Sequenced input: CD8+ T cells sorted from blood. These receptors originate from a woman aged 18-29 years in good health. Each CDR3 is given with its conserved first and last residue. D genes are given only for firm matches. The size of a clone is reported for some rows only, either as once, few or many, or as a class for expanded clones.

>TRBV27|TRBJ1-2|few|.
CASSSERGYGYTF
TGTGCCAGCAGTTCAGAAAGAGGGTATGGCTACACCTTC
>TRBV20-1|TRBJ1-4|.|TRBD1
CSARNNLGTGLFNEKLFF
TGCAGTGCTAGAAACAATTTGGGGACAGGGCTGTTTAATGAAAAACTGTTTTTT
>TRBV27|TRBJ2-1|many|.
CASSLTGPGNEQFF
TGTGCCAGCAGTTTAACAGGGCCAGGGAATGAGCAGTTCTTC
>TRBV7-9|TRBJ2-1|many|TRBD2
CASSLLAGDYNEQFF
TGTGCCAGCAGCTTACTAGCGGGAGACTACAATGAGCAGTTCTTC
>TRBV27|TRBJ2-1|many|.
CASSLGRNNEQFF
TGTGCCAGCAGTTTAGGGCGGAACAATGAGCAGTTCTTC
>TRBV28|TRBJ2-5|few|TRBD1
CASSLLTGWETQYF
TGTGCCAGCAGTTTACTGACAGGGTGGGAGACCCAGTACTTC
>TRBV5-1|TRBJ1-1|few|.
CASSLFRETNTEAFF
TGCGCCAGCAGCTTGTTTCGGGAGACGAACACTGAAGCTTTCTTT
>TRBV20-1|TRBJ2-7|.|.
CSAKRQEGSYEQYF
TGCAGTGCTAAACGTCAGGAAGGATCCTACGAGCAGTACTTC
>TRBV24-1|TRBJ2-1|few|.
CATSDRRDGSYNEQFF
TGTGCCACCAGTGACCGCCGGGACGGCTCCTACAATGAGCAGTTCTTC
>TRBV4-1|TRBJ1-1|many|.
CASSQNSATEAFF
TGCGCCAGCAGCCAAAATAGTGCCACTGAAGCTTTCTTT
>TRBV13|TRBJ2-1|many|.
CASSVWTPQNEQFF
TGTGCCAGCAGCGTATGGACTCCACAAAATGAGCAGTTCTTC
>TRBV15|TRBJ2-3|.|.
CATSREPSSSTDTQYF
TGTGCCACCAGCAGAGAACCTAGCAGCTCCACAGATACGCAGTATTTT
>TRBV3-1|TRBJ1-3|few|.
CASGGTLFSGNTIYF
TGTGCCAGCGGTGGGACCCTCTTCTCTGGAAACACCATATATTTT
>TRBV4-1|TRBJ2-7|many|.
CASSQPQEYEQYF
TGCGCCAGCAGCCAACCCCAGGAGTACGAGCAGTACTTC
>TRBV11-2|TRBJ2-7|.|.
CASSLGGEINEQYF
TGTGCCAGCAGCTTAGGCGGAGAAATCAACGAGCAGTACTTC
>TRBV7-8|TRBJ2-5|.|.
CASSLGTRFQETQYF
TGTGCCAGCAGCTTAGGGACAAGATTTCAAGAGACCCAGTACTTC
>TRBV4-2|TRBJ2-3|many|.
CASSQDGGRSGWDTQYF
TGTGCCAGCAGCCAAGATGGTGGGAGGTCTGGTTGGGATACGCAGTATTTT
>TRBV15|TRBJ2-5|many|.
CATSRDGDPETQYF
TGTGCCACCAGCAGAGATGGGGATCCGGAGACCCAGTACTTC
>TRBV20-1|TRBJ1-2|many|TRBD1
CSAGTGTAEIYGYTF
TGCAGTGCTGGTACCGGGACAGCTGAAATCTATGGCTACACCTTC
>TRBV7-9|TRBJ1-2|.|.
CASSPVGGNNYGYTF
TGTGCCAGCAGCCCCGTGGGAGGGAATAACTATGGCTACACCTTC
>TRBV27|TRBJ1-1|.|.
CASSLSAGITEAFF
TGTGCCAGCAGTTTATCGGCAGGGATCACTGAAGCTTTCTTT
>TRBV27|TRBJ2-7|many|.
CASSLSRDSYEQYF
TGTGCCAGCAGTTTATCGCGGGACTCCTACGAGCAGTACTTC
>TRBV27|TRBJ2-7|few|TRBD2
CASSPRGEGPTYEQYF
TGTGCCAGCAGTCCCCGGGGGGAGGGCCCTACCTACGAGCAGTACTTC
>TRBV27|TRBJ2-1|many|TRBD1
CASSSPSRDRNNEQFF
TGTGCCAGCAGTTCTCCGTCCCGGGACAGGAACAATGAGCAGTTCTTC
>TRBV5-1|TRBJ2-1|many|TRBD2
CASSTGTSGYNEQFF
TGCGCCAGCAGTACCGGGACTAGCGGCTACAATGAGCAGTTCTTC
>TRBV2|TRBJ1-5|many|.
CASRTGNNQPQHF
TGTGCCAGCAGAACAGGGAATAATCAGCCCCAGCATTTT
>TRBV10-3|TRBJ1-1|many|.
CAISEAIRDSTLEAFF
TGTGCCATCAGTGAGGCGATAAGGGACTCCACGTTGGAAGCTTTCTTT
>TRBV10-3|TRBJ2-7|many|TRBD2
CAISESTSGLYEQYF
TGTGCCATCAGTGAGTCGACTAGCGGGCTCTACGAGCAGTACTTC
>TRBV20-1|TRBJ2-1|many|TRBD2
CSARDQEREAYNEQFF
TGCAGTGCTAGAGATCAGGAGCGGGAGGCCTACAATGAGCAGTTCTTC
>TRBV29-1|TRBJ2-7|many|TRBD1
CSVEERDRGYEQYF
TGCAGCGTTGAAGAGAGGGACAGGGGCTACGAGCAGTACTTC
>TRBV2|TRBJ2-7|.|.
CAGVDRLTYEQYF
TGTGCCGGAGTGGACAGATTAACCTACGAGCAGTACTTC
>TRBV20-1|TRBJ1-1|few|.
CSAMGGVNTEAFF
TGCAGTGCTATGGGTGGCGTGAACACTGAAGCTTTCTTT
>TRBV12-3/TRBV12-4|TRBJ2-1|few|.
CASSSVAGSSHNEQFF
TGTGCCAGCAGTTCGGTGGCGGGGAGCTCCCACAATGAGCAGTTCTTC
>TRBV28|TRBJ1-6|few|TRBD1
CASTWTGANSPLHF
TGTGCCAGCACCTGGACAGGGGCGAATTCACCCCTCCACTTT
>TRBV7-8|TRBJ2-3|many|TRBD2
CASSLTSGRADTQYF
TGTGCCAGCAGCCTGACTAGCGGGAGGGCAGATACGCAGTATTTT
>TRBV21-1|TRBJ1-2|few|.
CASSVKTRQGNYGYTF
TGTGCCAGCAGCGTTAAGACAAGACAGGGCAACTATGGCTACACCTTC
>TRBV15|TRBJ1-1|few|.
CATSHRDGGRNTEAFF
TGTGCCACCAGTCACCGGGACGGAGGGCGCAACACTGAAGCTTTCTTT
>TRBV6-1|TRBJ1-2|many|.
CAIYPGTINFNTF
TGTGCCATCTATCCGGGGACCATCAACTTCAACACCTTC
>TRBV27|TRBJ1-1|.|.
CASSTGSRTEAFF
TGTGCCAGCAGCACAGGTTCTCGAACTGAAGCTTTCTTT
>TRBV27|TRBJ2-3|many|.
CASSLRSTDTQYF
TGTGCCAGCAGTTTACGCAGCACAGATACGCAGTATTTT
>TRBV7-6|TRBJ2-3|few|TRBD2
CASSPTSVKRDTQYF
TGTGCCAGCAGCCCGACTAGCGTAAAGAGAGATACGCAGTATTTT
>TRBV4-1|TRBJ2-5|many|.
CASSQVRGKQETQYF
TGCGCCAGCAGCCAAGTTAGGGGAAAACAAGAGACCCAGTACTTC
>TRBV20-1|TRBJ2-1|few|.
CSAERGLQYNEQFF
TGCAGTGCCGAGAGGGGACTCCAGTACAATGAGCAGTTCTTC
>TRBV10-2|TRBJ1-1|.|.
CATSPGVRTEAFF
TGCGCCACCAGCCCAGGGGTACGGACTGAAGCTTTCTTT
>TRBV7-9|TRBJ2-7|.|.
CASSTGTSEQYF
TGTGCCAGCAGTACAGGGACCTCCGAGCAGTACTTC
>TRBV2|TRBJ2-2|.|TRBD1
CASGGQGSPTRGELFF
TGTGCCAGCGGTGGACAGGGATCCCCAACACGGGGGGAGCTGTTTTTT
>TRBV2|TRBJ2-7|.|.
CASSVGRAAYEQYF
TGTGCCAGCTCGGTCGGCAGGGCGGCCTACGAGCAGTACTTC
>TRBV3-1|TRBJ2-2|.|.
CASSQWGPGELFF
TGTGCCAGCAGCCAATGGGGCCCCGGGGAGCTGTTTTTT
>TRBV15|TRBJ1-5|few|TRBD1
CATSFGTGVGQPQHF
TGTGCCACCAGCTTCGGGACAGGGGTGGGACAGCCCCAGCATTTT
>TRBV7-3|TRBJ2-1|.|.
CASSLHYAGPNEQFF
TGTGCCAGCAGCTTACACTATGCAGGTCCCAATGAGCAGTTCTTC
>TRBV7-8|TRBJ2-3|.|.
CASSLTHAGDTQYF
TGTGCCAGCAGCTTAACCCACGCGGGGGATACGCAGTATTTT
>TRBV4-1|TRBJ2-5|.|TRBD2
CASSQGGSGNPQEFQETQYF
TGCGCCAGCAGCCAAGGGGGTAGCGGGAATCCACAGGAATTCCAAGAGACCCAGTACTTC
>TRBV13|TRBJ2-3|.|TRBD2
CASSAMTERGPTQYF
TGTGCCAGCAGCGCAATGACAGAGCGGGGCCCAACGCAGTATTTT
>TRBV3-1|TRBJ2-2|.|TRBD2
CACTPGLAQSDTGELFF
TGTGCCTGCACCCCGGGACTAGCGCAATCGGACACCGGGGAGCTGTTTTTT
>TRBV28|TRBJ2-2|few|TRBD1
CASSSTGWWTGELFF
TGTGCCAGCAGTTCGACAGGGTGGTGGACCGGGGAGCTGTTTTTT
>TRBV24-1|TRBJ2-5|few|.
CATSDTAGLISETQYF
TGTGCCACCAGTGATACTGCGGGCCTAATTTCAGAGACCCAGTACTTC
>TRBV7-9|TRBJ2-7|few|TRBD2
CASSSPGTIPYEQYF
TGTGCCAGCAGCTCCCCCGGGACTATACCGTACGAGCAGTACTTC
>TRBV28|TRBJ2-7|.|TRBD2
CASSTGTSSYEQYF
TGTGCCAGCAGCACCGGGACTAGCTCCTACGAGCAGTACTTC
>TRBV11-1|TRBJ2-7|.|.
CASSWARSYEQYF
TGTGCCAGCAGCTGGGCCCGCTCCTACGAGCAGTACTTC
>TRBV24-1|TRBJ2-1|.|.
CATSEQGFNEQFF
TGTGCCACCAGTGAACAGGGCTTCAATGAGCAGTTCTTC